The T cell receptor beta chain described here comes from a study of Tregs in tolerant kidney transplant recipients. Study observations and caveats: Few patients were studied, so findings need validation in larger groups. Expanding Tregs on activated donor B cells appeared to best identify donor-specific TCRbeta clones.

Related graft donors supplied nonmyeloablative bone marrow transplants, and mixed chimerism was transient. A word on this clone: The antigen is unknown.

V lost 0 bases, J lost 3 bases, and 9 bases lay in between. The germline gives CDR1 GTSNPN, CDR2 SVGIG (reference sequence). This CDR3 is 13 amino acids long. Data came from immunoSEQ multiplex PCR; TCRdb stores just in-frame clones and leaves some out. The data show approximately 47,000 clones, roughly nine tenths seen once. The source is a human patient who received a combined kidney and bone marrow transplant. Some of the T cells might come from the graft donor. The specimen was CD8+ T cells from blood (PBMCs), collected 12 months after the transplant. The V call is TRBV30, the J call TRBJ2-7; D not certain. CDR3 bases: TGTGCCTGGAGTGTTGTCTCCGGCTACGAGCAGTACTTC. It translates to CAWSVVSGYEQYF. The entire variable domain, with the rest obtained from reference TRBV30 and TRBJ2-7, is as follows: SQTIHQWPATLVQPVGSPLSLECTVEGTSNPNLYWYRQAAGRGLQLLFYSVGIGQISSEVPQNLSASRPQDRQFILSSKKLLLSDSGFYLCAWSVVSGYEQYFGPGTRLTVT.